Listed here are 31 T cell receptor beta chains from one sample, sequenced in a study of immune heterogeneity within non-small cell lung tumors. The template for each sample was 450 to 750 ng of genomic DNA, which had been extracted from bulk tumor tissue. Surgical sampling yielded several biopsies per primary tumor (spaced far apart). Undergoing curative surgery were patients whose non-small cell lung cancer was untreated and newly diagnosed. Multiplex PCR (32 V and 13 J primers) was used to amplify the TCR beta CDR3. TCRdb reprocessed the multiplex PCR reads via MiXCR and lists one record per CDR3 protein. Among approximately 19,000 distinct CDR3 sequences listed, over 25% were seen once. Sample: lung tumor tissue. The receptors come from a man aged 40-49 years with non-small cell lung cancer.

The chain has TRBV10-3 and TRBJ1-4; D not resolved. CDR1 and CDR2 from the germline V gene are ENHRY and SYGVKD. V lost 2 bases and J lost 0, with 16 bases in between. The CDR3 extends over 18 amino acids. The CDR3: CAISEPALGFATNEKLFF. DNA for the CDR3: TGTGCCATCAGTGAGCCGGCGTTGGGCTTCGCAACTAATGAAAAACTGTTTTTT.

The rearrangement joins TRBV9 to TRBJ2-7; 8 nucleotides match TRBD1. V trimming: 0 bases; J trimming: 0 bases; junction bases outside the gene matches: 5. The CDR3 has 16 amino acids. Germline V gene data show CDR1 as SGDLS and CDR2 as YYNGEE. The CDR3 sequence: CASSVGGTGNSYEQYF. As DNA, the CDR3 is TGTGCCAGCAGCGTAGGGGGGACAGGTAACTCCTACGAGCAGTACTTC. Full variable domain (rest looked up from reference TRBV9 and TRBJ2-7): DSGVTQTPKHLITATGQRVTLRCSPRSGDLSVYWYQQSLDQGLQFLIQYYNGEERAKGNILERFSAQQFPDLHSELNLSSLELGDSALYFCASSVGGTGNSYEQYFGPGTRLTVT.

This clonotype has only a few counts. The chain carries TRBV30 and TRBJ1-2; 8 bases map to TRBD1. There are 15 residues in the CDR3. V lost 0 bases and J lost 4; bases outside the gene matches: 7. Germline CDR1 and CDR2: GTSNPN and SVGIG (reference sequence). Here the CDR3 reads CAWSVGQGRSYGYTF. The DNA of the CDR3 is TGTGCCTGGAGTGTCGGACAGGGTCGCAGCTATGGCTACACCTTC.

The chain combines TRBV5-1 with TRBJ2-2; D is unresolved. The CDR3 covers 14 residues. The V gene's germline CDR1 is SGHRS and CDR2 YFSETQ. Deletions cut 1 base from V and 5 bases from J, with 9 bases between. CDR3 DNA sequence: TGCGCCAGCAGCTTGAGCATGGCTACCGGGGAGCTGTTTTTT. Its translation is CASSLSMATGELFF.

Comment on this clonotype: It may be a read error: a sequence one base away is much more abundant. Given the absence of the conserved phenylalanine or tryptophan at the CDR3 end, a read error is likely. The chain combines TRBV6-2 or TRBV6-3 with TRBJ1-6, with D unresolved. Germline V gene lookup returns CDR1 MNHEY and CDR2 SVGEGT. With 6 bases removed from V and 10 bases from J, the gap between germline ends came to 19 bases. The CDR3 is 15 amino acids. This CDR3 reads CASSPLRTSGSPLHL. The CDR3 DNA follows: TGTGCCAGCAGCCCTTTGCGGACCAGCGGGTCACCCCTCCACTTA.

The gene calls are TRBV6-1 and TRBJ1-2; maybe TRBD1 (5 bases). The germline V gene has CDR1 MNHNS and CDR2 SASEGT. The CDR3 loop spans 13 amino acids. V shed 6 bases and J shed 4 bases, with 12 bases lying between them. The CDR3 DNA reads TGTGCCAGCAGCGCCGAAACAGGCTATGGCTACACCTTC. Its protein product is CASSAETGYGYTF.

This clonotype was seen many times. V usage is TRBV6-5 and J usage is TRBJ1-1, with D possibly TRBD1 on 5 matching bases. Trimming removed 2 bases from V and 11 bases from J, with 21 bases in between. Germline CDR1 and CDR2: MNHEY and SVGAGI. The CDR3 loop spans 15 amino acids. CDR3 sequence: CASSYGGTFPLGAFF. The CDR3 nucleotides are TGTGCCAGCAGTTACGGAGGGACGTTCCCACTTGGGGCTTTCTTT.

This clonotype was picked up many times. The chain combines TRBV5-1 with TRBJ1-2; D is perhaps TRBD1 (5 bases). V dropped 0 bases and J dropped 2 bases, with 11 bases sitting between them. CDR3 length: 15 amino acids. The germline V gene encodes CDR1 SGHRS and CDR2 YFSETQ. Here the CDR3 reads CASSLAVQGNYGYTF. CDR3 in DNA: TGCGCCAGCAGCTTGGCCGTCCAGGGCAACTATGGCTACACCTTC.

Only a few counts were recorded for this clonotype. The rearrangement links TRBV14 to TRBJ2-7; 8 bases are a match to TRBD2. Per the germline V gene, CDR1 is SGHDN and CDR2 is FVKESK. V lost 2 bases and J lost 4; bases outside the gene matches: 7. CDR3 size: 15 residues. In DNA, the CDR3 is TGTGCCAGCAGCCAACGAGGGACTAGTTCTTACGAGCAGTACTTC. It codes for CASSQRGTSSYEQYF.

CDR3 amino acids: CASSAWGGHNVEFF. CDR3 sequence (DNA): TGTGCCAGCAGCGCTTGGGGCGGACACAATGTGGAGTTCTTC. The V and J genes are TRBV9 and TRBJ2-1; perhaps TRBD1 as D (5 bases). Trimming pared 3 bases from V and 14 bases from J, leaving 21 bases between. This CDR3 has 14 residues. Germline CDR1 reads SGDLS; CDR2 reads YYNGEE.

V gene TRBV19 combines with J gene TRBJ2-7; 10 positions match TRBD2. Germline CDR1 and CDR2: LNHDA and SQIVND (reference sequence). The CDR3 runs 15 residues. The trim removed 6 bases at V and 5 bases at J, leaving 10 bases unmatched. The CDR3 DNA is TGTGCCAGTAGCCACCCTAGCGGGAGTTCCAACGAGCAGTACTTC. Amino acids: CASSHPSGSSNEQYF.

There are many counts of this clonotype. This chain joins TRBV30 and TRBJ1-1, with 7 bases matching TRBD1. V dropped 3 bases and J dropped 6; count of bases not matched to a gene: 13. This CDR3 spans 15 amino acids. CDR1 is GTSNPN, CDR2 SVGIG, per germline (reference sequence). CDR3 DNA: TGTGCCTGGAGGTTCAGGGGGAGGTTTATTGCTGAAGCTTTCTTT. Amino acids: CAWRFRGRFIAEAFF.

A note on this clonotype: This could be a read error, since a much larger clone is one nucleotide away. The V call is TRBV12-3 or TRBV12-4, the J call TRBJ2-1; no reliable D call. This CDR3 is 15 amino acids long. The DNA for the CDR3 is TGTGCCAGCAGTTTAGGAGTTGGGTCCTACAATGAGAAGTTCTTC. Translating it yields CASSLGVGSYNEKFF.

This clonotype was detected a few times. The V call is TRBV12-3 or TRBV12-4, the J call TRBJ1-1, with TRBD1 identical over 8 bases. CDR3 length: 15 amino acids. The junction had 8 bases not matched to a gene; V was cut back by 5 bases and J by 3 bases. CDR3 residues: CASSARTGSYTEAFF. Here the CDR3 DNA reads TGTGCCAGCAGTGCGAGGACAGGGTCTTACACTGAAGCTTTCTTT.

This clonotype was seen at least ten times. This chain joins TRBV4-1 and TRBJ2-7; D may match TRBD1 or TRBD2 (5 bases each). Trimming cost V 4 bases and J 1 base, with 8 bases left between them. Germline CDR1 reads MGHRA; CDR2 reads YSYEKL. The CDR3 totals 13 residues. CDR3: CASSPGPSYEQYF. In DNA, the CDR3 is TGCGCCAGCAGCCCGGGGCCGTCCTACGAGCAGTACTTC.

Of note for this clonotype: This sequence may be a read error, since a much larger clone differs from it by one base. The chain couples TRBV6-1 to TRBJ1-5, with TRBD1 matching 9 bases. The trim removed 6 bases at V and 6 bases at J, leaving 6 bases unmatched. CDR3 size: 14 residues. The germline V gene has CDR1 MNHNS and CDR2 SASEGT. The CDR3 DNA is TGTGCCAGCAGGGATACAGGGGGCGGTCAGCCCCAGCATTTT. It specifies CASRDTGGGQPQHF.

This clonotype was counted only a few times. This CDR3 is CASSPRSSRGEQFF. The CDR3 DNA reads TGTGCCAGCAGTCCCCGGTCCTCTAGAGGTGAGCAGTTCTTC. The chain uses TRBV2 and TRBJ2-1; D not resolved. There are 14 residues in the CDR3. Trimming removed 5 bases from V and 9 bases from J, with 17 bases in between. The germline gives CDR1 SNHLY, CDR2 FYNNEI.

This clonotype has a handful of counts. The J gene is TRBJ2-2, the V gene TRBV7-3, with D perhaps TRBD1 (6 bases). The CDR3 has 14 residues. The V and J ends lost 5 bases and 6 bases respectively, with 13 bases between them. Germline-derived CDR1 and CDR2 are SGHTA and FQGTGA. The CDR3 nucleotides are TGTGCCAGCAGCCCCACAGGGTCGGCCGGGGAGCTGTTTTTT. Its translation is CASSPTGSAGELFF.

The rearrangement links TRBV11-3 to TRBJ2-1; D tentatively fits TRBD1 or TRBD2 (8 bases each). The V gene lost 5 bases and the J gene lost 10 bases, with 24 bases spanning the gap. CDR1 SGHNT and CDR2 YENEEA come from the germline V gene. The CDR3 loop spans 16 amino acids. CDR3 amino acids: CASSHGGGPGGNEQFF. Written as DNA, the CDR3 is TGTGCCAGCAGCCACGGGGGGGGGCCAGGGGGCAACGAGCAGTTCTTC. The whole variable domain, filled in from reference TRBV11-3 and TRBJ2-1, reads EAGVVQSPRYKIIEKKQPVAFWCNPISGHNTLYWYLQNLGQGPELLIRYENEEAVDDSQLPKDRFSAERLKGVDSTLKIQPAELGDSAVYLCASSHGGGPGGNEQFFGPGTRLTVL.

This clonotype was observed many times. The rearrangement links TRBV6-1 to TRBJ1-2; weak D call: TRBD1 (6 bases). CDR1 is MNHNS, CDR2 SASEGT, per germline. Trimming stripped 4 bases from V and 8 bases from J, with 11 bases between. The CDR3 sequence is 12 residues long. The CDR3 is CASSVQGIGYTF. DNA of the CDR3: TGTGCCAGCAGTGTACAGGGTATCGGCTACACCTTC.

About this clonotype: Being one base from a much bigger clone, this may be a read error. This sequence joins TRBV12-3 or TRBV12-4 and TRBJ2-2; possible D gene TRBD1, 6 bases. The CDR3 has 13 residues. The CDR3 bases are TGTGCCATCAGTAACAGGGTACCCGGGGAGCTGTTTTTT. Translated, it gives CAISNRVPGELFF.

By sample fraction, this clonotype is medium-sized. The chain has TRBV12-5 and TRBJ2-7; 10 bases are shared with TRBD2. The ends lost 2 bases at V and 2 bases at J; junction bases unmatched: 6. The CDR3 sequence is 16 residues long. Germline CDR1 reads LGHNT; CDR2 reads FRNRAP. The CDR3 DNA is TGTGCTAGTGGTTTGACAGGGACTAGCGCAGCCTACGAGCAGTACTTC. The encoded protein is CASGLTGTSAAYEQYF. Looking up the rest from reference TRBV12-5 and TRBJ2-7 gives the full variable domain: DARVTQTPRHKVTEMGQEVTMRCQPILGHNTVFWYRQTMMQGLELLAYFRNRAPLDDSGMPKDRFSAEMPDATLATLKIQPSEPRDSAVYFCASGLTGTSAAYEQYFGPGTRLTVT.

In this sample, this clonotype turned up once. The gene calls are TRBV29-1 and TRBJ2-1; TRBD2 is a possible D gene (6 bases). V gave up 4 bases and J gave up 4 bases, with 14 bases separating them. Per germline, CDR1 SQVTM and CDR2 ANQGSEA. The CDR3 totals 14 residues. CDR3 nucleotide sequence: TGCAGCGTTGGGTCGGCGGGATGGTACAATGAGCAGTTCTTC. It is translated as CSVGSAGWYNEQFF.

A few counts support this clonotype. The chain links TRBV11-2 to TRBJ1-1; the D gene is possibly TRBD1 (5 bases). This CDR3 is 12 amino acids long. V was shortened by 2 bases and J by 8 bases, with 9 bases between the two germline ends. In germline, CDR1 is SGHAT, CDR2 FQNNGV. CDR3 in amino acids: CASSLRWGEAFF. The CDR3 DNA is TGTGCCAGCAGCTTAAGGTGGGGCGAAGCTTTCTTT.

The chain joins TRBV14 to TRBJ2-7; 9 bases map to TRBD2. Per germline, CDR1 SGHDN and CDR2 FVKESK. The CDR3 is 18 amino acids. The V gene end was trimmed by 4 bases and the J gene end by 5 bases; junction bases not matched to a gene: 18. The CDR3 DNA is TGTGCCAGCAGCCCGCTTGGGGTCTCGGGGCGGGAGGGCCACGAGCAGTACTTC. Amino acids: CASSPLGVSGREGHEQYF.

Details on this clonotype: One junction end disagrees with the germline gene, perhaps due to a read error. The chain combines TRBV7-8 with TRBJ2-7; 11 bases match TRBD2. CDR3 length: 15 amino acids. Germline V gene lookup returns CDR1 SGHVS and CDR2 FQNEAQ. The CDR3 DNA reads TGTGCCAGCAGCTTTTTAGCGGGAGGGCCCTACGAGCATTACTTC. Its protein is CASSFLAGGPYEHYF.

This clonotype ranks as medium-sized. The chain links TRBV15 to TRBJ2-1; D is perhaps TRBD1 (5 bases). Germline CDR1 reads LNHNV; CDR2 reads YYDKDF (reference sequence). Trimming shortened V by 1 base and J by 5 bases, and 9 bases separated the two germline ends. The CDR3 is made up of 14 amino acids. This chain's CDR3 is CATSRATGHNEQFF. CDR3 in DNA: TGTGCCACCAGCAGAGCAACAGGTCACAATGAGCAGTTCTTC.

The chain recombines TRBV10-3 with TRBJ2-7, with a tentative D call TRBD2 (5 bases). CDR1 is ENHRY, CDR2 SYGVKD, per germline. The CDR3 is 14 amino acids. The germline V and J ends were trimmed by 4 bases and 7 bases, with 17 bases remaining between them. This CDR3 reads CAISGGAVAREQYF. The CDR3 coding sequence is TGTGCCATCAGTGGTGGAGCGGTCGCCCGGGAGCAGTACTTC.

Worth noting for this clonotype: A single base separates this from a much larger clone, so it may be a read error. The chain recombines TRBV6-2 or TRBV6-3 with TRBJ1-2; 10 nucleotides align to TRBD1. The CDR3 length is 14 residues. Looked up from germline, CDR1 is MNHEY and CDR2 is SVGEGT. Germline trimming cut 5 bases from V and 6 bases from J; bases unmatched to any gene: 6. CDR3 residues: CASSPMTGGDGYTF. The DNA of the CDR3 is TGTGCCAGCAGTCCCATGACAGGGGGCGATGGCTACACCTTC.

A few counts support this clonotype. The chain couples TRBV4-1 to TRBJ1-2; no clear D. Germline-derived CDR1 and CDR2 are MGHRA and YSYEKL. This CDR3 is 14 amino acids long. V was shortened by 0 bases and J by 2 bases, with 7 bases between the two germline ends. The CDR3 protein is CASSQDPRNYGYTF. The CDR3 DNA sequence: TGCGCCAGCAGCCAAGATCCCCGGAACTATGGCTACACCTTC.

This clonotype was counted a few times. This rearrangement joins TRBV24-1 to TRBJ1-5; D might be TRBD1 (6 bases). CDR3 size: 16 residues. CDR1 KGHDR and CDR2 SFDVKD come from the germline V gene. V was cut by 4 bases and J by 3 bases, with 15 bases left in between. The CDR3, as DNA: TGTGCCACCAGTGACACCCAGGGGAACTACAATCAGCCCCAGCATTTT. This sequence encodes CATSDTQGNYNQPQHF.